The sequence of this T cell receptor beta chain was determined in a study of cytomegalovirus exposure and HLA in healthy donors. Study results and limitations: Confirmation in vitro established that a few CMV-associated chains were specific for CMV antigens.

The V gene's germline CDR1 is SGHRS and CDR2 YFSETQ. There are 15 residues in the CDR3. J gave up 2 bases and V 3 bases, and 4 bases lay outside the gene matches. The PCR contained 60 Vbeta and 13 Jbeta primers. Sequencing was performed with immunoSEQ multiplex PCR; in TCRdb, only in-frame clones are kept and a portion is missing. The specimen's table records 110,000 to 150,000 clones. Concerning this clone itself: Its antigen is unidentified.

The TCR sequence derives from a man in his forties in good health and CMV-seronegative. The rearrangement links TRBV5-1 to TRBJ2-1, with 8 bases aligning to TRBD1. Material for sequencing was PBMCs. The DNA for the CDR3 is TGCGCCAGCAGCTCCGGACAGGGTACCTACAATGAGCAGTTCTTC. Translated: CASSSGQGTYNEQFF. Variable domain in full (rest from reference TRBV5-1 and TRBJ2-1): KAGVTQTPRYLIKTRGQQVTLSCSPISGHRSVSWYQQTPGQGLQFLFEYFSETQRNKGNFPGRFSGRQFSNSRSEMNVSTLELGDSALYLCASSSGQGTYNEQFFGPGTRLTVL.